The T cell receptor (beta chain) described here comes from a study of cytomegalovirus exposure and HLA in healthy donors (dated by TCRdb to the late 2010s). About the study as a whole: An earlier analysis of some 600 of the donors reported about 300 Gb of sequence data and 117 million unique TCR beta sequences obtained from roughly 170 million T cells. An early release that covered about 600 HLA-typed donors contained about 290 gigabases of sequencing data and 65 million to 100 million unique TCR sequences. Among the roughly 380 genotyped donors, around 81% belonged to the genetic ancestry cluster associated with self-reported Caucasian donors. The study aimed to test whether cataloging public T cell receptors could reveal signatures of past pathogen exposure. Using immunosequencing, the study profiled T cell repertoires from roughly 650 subjects and related those repertoires to cytomegalovirus serostatus. Besides the first cohort of roughly 700 subjects, a separate validation cohort made up of 90 to 150 different subjects was used. To predict cytomegalovirus infection status, the study combined high-throughput TCR immunosequencing, statistical association of individual TCRs with disease status, and machine learning. A later analysis re-examined previously published TCR beta repertoires from about 670 donors and added high-resolution HLA genotyping to investigate patterns of TCR occurrence. Rather than drawing on any new phenotypic data, the later analysis identified candidate immune exposures from TCR beta sequences and the way those sequences occurred across donors. An earlier analysis of several hundred of the donors applied high-throughput TCR beta sequencing to assess whether each TCR beta V gene segment acted as functional or pseudogenic. Alongside the repertoire data, information on donor age, sex, ethnicity and CMV serostatus was compiled. In a later genetic analysis, genome-wide SNP genotypes for about 65% of the 666 donors were used, and that subset was treated as a discovery cohort. Every repertoire in the discovery cohort had been generated on one and the same sequencing platform. HLA typing covered class I and class II loci at four-digit resolution. Typing coverage differed by locus: A, B, C, DRB1 and DQB1 were typed in roughly 629-640 donors, DQA1 in 522, DPA1 in 606, and DPB1 in around 490. Roughly five DR-DQ haplotypes were handled as single units for association and clustering, since linkage in the cohort was strong. Among 300 to 450 genotyped donors of the cohort, an average of about 240,000 unique TCR beta nucleotide sequences were sequenced per donor, roughly a sixth of them non-productive. The paper's findings and limits, for the study overall: The study listed 164 TCR beta chains as associated with cytomegalovirus. The presence/absence analyses assumed that sequencing depth was roughly uniform across donors, and that assumption may not be true. In a later analysis, HLA-associated TCR beta chains showed more clonal expansion and lower generation probabilities than non-associated chains that were equally common. According to a later analysis, most CMV-associated TCR beta chains appeared to be HLA-restricted, and the HLA associations seemed to be driven largely by CMV exposure. Strong co-occurrence of HLA alleles, especially DR and DQ, made assigning TCR associations to individual alleles difficult. The only immune exposure information available for the cohort was CMV serostatus. The sequencing pipeline was judged likely to have produced a cluster of highly shared sequence variants as a technical artifact. A further reported finding was that TCR beta sequences accurately predicted the HLA-A and HLA-B alleles for most subjects in the first cohort. V-gene and J-gene trimming of TCR beta chains was associated with a missense DCLRE1C variant in a later genetic analysis, and the association was replicated in an independent cohort. A few of the identified cytomegalovirus-associated TCR beta chains were confirmed in vitro to be specific for cytomegalovirus antigens. A later analysis found that TCR association rates varied across HLA loci, with DRB1 alleles showing the most associated TCRs and HLA-C alleles the fewest. A later genetic analysis reported fewer N-insertions in productive TCRs among donors in an Asian-associated ancestry cluster than the approximately 670-donor mean. Most TCR sequences were seen in very few donors, while some public TCRs were found in many individuals. In an earlier analysis of fewer than 700 of the donors, most TCR beta V segments appeared in productive rearrangements about 90% or about 30% of the time, broadly matching IMGT annotations. Linkage disequilibrium might explain the correlated functional status among segregating V segments, but an unknown experimental factor could not be ruled out. Because counts were too low, about 18 rarely observed V segments, including chromosome 9 orphons, were excluded from the earlier analysis of a few hundred of the donors. Because HLA typing was missing for some donors at each locus, association tests included only the typed subset. A later analysis reported that several top co-occurrence clusters appeared linked to parvovirus B19, influenza, CMV and Epstein-Barr virus. It was suggested by the authors that the approach could potentially be generalized to other disease states and immunological phenotypes. In this cohort, only TCR beta chains were sequenced, and detectable features were limited by the absence of alpha or paired-chain data. Cytomegalovirus status was reported to be diagnosed by the classifier with high specificity and sensitivity in both the original and validation cohorts. In a later analysis, more than 15,000 TCR beta sequences were associated with specific HLA alleles at a false discovery rate of 0.05.

To prepare the library, the immunoSEQ multiplex PCR assay was applied. For the multiplex PCR, a mixture combining 60 forward primers for TCR Vbeta segments and 13 reverse primers for TCR Jbeta segments was used. A multiplex PCR assay on genomic DNA amplified the CDR3 region of rearranged TCR beta genes. On the Illumina HiSeq System, the amplified TCR beta libraries were sequenced as 87-base-pair reads. In the original analysis: A later analysis counted approximately 74 million unique TCR beta chains across the 666 repertoires, and some 11 million of these chains were shared by at least two donors. A nearest-neighbor algorithm error-corrected the raw reads and collapsed the reads into unique sequences, merging closely related sequences to remove PCR and sequencing errors. CDR3 sequences were aligned to IMGT reference sequences to assign V, D and J gene segments. For a sequence to be retained, at least a six-nucleotide match to both a V gene segment and a J gene segment was required. A rearrangement counted as productive if the CDR3 had no stop codons and remained in frame with V and J, and every other rearrangement counted as non-productive. Following IMGT convention, CDR3 was defined as the stretch from the second conserved V-encoded cysteine to the conserved J-encoded phenylalanine. In an earlier analysis of around 640 of the donors, sequences lacking an unambiguous match to a single V gene segment were excluded. An earlier analysis of several hundred of the donors classified V segments as functional when productive rearrangements were above 56.7% and as segregating when the standard deviation between donors was above 5%. To diagnose cytomegalovirus status from the catalog of TCR beta chain sequences, a statistical classification framework was built. V and J gene assignment, in a later analysis, came from comparing TCR nucleotide sequences with IMGT/GENE-DB human TR gene sequences. Using the TCRdist pipeline, a later analysis assigned CDR3 sequences along with most-parsimonious VDJ recombination scenarios. In a later analysis, each TCR beta chain was defined by its CDR3 amino acid sequence together with its V-gene family, and reads without a unique V-gene family were excluded. In a later analysis, around 600 highly shared, low-generation-probability nucleotide sequences were removed to address suspected cross-contamination and a sequencing artifact. In a later analysis, a clonal expansion index was calculated for each public chain from normalized within-repertoire ranks of inferred template counts. In a later analysis, generation probabilities were computed using a VDJ recombination model fitted to out-of-frame rearrangements, and the results were checked against IGoR. A later analysis scored TCR-TCR, TCR-HLA and TCR-CMV co-occurrence with hypergeometric tests, applying a repertoire-size bias correction to TCR pairs. A later analysis estimated false discovery rates by permuting HLA or CMV assignments 20 times. In a later analysis, co-occurring TCRs were grouped with DBSCAN, and TCRdist sequence similarity was added when clustering was performed within HLA-allele-positive subsets. Co-occurrence clustering excluded repertoires with fewer than 30,000 or more than 120,000 public chains, plus five with anomalous nucleotide sharing. TCRdb retrieved this table from immuneACCESS and kept in-frame rearrangements only. Not all clones are present; in checked studies, unresolved V genes account for under half, and no reason is known for the remainder. D and trimming were read from the DNA, whereas the V and J calls and clone size are those reported in that table. The sample records about 100,000 clones, around 80% of which are singletons. Clones ranked in the top ten supply around 5.1% of the sample.

On this clone: It has no known antigen specificity. Per-nucleotide qualities are absent, and no much larger clonotype sits a single base away.

The cohort consisted of hundreds of healthy bone marrow donors. At the time of sampling, all cohort members were nominally healthy, though unrecorded immune exposures were likely present. The donor tested CMV seropositive, placing the donor among the 310 or so seropositive members of the cohort. A peripheral blood sample was collected from each donor, and TCR beta sequencing was performed on peripheral blood mononuclear cells. Genomic DNA extraction from the blood cell samples was performed with the Qiagen DNeasy Blood Extraction Kit. Input material: PBMCs. The clonotype was recovered from a female donor in good health and CMV-seropositive.

CDR3 protein: CASRGGRSATDTQYF. The DNA sequence reads TGTGCCAGCAGGGGTGGGCGCTCCGCGACAGATACGCAGTATTTT. Recombination linked TRBV6-1 to TRBJ2-3; no D gene is confidently identified. The germline V gene specifies MNHNS as CDR1 and SASEGT as CDR2. V is cut by 6 bases and J by 3 bases, and the space between the germline ends is 16 bases. Its CDR3 holds 15 amino acids, cysteine through phenylalanine. Only the CDR3 portion is preserved as DNA: 45 bases, with reading frame beginning at the first base.